This T cell receptor (beta chain) was retrieved from a study of CD4 and CD8 cells across lung adenocarcinoma regions. This CDR3 has 13 residues. Trimming pared 0 bases from V and 13 bases from J, leaving 13 bases between. Germline V lookup: CDR1 SGHVS, CDR2 FQNEAQ. Turning to this clonotype: A single base separates this from a much larger clone, so it may be a read error.

Donors had localized lung adenocarcinoma, a non-small cell lung cancer. TCRdb redid the calling of the PCR reads with MiXCR, one entry per CDR3 protein. The table lists around 15,000 distinct CDR3 sequences, around 45% of them singletons, with 17% in the top ten. This sequence was found in a male donor with lung adenocarcinoma. The CD4 and CD8 labels of this study may be unreliable. The sample consisted of CD4+ T cells from the center of a lung tumor. This chain uses TRBV7-8 with TRBJ2-4; D is perhaps TRBD2 (5 bases). CDR3 amino acids: CASSLASEAEQYF. In nucleotides, the CDR3 is TGTGCCAGCAGCTTAGCTAGCGAGGCTGAGCAGTACTTC.